The T cell receptor beta chain under discussion was sequenced for a study of blood T cells in healthy people across ages. Next came a second PCR, run for about 6 to 12 cycles, which used a sample-barcoded 5' primer along with a J-beta primer mix. Each CDR3 protein gets one entry after TCRdb re-called the 5' RACE reads with MiXCR. The table has over 1,500,000 distinct CDR3 sequences, about 39% seen once; the top ten hold 23%. This clonotype has a handful of counts. CDR3 length equals 14 residues. Germline assignment: CDR1 SGHTA and CDR2 FQGTGA. V shed 2 bases and J shed 8 bases, with 13 bases lying between them.

J is TRBJ2-1 and V is TRBV7-3; no firm D call. The material sequenced was blood. This TCR was sampled from a human donor in good health. Here the CDR3 DNA reads TGTGCCAGCAGCTTAGATCTAGGTCGCGATGAGCAGTTCTTC. Translated, it gives CASSLDLGRDEQFF. The complete variable domain, with remaining parts taken from reference TRBV7-3 and TRBJ2-1, reads GAGVSQTPSNKVTEKGKYVELRCDPISGHTALYWYRQSLGQGPEFLIYFQGTGAADDSGLPNDRFFAVRPEGSVSTLKIQRTERGDSAVYLCASSLDLGRDEQFFGPGTRLTVL.